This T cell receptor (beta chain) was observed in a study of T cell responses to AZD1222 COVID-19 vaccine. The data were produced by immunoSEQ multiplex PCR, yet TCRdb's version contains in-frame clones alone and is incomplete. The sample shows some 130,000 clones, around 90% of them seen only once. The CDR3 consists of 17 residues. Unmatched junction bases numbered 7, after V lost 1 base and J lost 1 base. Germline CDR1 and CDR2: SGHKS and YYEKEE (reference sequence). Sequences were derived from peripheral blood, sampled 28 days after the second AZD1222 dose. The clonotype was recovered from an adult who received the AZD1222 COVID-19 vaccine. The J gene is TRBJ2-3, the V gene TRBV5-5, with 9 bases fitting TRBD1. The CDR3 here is CASSLTDRGSGTDTQYF. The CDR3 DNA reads TGTGCCAGCAGCTTGACCGACAGGGGGTCGGGCACAGATACGCAGTATTTT.